This TCR beta chain was captured in a study of T cell responses to AZD1222 COVID-19 vaccine. Overall study results and limits: In all cases, repertoires were sampled only after the peak T cell response. A mostly white British donor set with more females was recruited, and clonal diversity was possibly underestimated.

The assay was immunoSEQ multiplex PCR, and TCRdb's table has in-frame clones only and misses some. The table lists 110,000 to 150,000 clones, approximately 90% of them singletons. It was second doses at about 4 or about 12 weeks that were pooled. The CDR3 spans 14 residues. CDR1 is SGHDT, CDR2 YYEEEE, per germline. Trimming took off 1 base at V and 4 bases at J, with 11 bases between the two ends. Details on this clone: Its antigen is unknown.

The clonotype was recovered from an adult who received the AZD1222 COVID-19 vaccine. Source: peripheral blood, taken 28 days after the second AZD1222 dose. V and J are TRBV5-6 and TRBJ1-2; D not resolved. The CDR3 nucleotides are TGTGCCAGCAGCTTGTTCAGAGTCCCCTATGGCTACACCTTC. Translating it yields CASSLFRVPYGYTF.